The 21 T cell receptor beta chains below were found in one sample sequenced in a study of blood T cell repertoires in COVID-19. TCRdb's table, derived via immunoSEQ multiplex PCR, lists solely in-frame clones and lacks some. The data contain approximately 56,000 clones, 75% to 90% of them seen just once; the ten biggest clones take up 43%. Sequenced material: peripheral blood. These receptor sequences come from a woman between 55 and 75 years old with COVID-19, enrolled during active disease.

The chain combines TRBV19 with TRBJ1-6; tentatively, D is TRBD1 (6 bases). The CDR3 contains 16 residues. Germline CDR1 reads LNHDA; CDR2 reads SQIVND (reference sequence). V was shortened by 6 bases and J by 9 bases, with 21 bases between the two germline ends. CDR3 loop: CASRPGTSYGGSPLHF. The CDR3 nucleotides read TGTGCCAGTAGGCCCGGGACAAGCTACGGCGGTTCACCCCTCCACTTT.

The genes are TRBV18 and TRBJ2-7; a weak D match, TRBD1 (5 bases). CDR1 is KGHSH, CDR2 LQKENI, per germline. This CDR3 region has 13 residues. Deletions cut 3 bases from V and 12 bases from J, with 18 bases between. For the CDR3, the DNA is TGTGCCAGCTCACCGTGGAAGGGGCGGAAGGGGTACTTC. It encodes CASSPWKGRKGYF.

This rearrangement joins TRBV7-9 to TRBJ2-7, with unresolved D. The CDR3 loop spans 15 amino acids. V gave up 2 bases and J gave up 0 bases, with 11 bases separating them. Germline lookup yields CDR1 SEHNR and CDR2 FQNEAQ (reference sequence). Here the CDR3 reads CASSLSERSSYEQYF. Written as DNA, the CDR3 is TGTGCCAGCAGCTTATCGGAGCGAAGCTCCTACGAGCAGTACTTC.

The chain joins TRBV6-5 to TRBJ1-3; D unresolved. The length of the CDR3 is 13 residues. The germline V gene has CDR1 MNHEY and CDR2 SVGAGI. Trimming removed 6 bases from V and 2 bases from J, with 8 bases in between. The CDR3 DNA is TGTGCCAGCAGCCGAGCACCTGGAAACACCATATATTTT. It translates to CASSRAPGNTIYF.

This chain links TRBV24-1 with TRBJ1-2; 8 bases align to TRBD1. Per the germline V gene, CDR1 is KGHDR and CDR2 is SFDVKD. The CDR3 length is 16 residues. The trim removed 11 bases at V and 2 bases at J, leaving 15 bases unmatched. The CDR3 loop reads CAIKGQGQPGNYGYTF. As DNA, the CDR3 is TGTGCCATTAAAGGACAGGGCCAACCGGGCAACTATGGCTACACCTTC.

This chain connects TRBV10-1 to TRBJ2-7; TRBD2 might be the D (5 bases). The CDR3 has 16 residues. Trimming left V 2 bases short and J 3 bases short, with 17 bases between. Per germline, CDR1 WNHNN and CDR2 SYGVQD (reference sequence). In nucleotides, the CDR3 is TGCGCCAGCAGTGAGGGAGTAGCGCGAACTAACTACGAGCAGTACTTC. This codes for CASSEGVARTNYEQYF.

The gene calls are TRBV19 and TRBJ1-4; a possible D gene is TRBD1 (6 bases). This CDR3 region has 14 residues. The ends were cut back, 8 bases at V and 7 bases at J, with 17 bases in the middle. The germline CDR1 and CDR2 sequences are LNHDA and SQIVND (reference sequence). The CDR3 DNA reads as TGTGCCAGTGGGGGCAGGGGAGCCAGTGAAAAACTGTTTTTT. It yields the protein CASGGRGASEKLFF.

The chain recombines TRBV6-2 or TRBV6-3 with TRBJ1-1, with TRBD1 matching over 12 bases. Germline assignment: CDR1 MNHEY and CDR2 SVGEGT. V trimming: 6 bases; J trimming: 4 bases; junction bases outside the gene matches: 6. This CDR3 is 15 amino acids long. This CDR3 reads CASSGTGGGFTEAFF. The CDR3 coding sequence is TGTGCCAGCAGCGGGACAGGGGGCGGTTTCACTGAAGCTTTCTTT.

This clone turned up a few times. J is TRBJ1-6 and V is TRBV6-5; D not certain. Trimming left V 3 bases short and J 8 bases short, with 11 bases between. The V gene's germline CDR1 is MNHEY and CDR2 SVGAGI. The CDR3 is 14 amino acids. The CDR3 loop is CASSYRSGDSPLHF. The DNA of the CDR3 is TGTGCCAGCAGTTATAGATCGGGAGATTCACCCCTCCACTTT.

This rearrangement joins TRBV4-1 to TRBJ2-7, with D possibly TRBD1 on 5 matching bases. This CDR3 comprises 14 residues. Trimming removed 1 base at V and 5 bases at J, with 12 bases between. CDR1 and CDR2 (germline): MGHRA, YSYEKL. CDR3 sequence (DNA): TGCGCCAGCAGCCAAGGAGGCGGACACCACGAGCAGTACTTC. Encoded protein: CASSQGGGHHEQYF.

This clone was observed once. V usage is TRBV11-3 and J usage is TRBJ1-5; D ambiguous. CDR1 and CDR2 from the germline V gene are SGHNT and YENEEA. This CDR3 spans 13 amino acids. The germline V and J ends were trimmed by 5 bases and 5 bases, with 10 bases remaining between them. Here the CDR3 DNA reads TGTGCCAGCAGCCTTGACGGGGATCAGCCCCAGCATTTT. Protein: CASSLDGDQPQHF. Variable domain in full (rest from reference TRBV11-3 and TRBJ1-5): EAGVVQSPRYKIIEKKQPVAFWCNPISGHNTLYWYLQNLGQGPELLIRYENEEAVDDSQLPKDRFSAERLKGVDSTLKIQPAELGDSAVYLCASSLDGDQPQHFGDGTRLSIL.

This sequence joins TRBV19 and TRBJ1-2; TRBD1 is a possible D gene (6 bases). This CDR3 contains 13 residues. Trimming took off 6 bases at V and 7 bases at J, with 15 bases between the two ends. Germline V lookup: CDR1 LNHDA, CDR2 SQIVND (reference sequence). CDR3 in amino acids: CASSVQGSTGYTF. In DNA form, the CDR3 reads TGTGCCAGTAGCGTTCAGGGGAGTACTGGCTACACCTTC.

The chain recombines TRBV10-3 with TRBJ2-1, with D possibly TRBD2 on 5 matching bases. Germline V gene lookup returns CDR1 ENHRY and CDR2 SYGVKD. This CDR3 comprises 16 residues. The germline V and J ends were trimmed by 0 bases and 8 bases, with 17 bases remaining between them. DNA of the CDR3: TGTGCCATCAGTGAGTCCGTTCAGGAGGATCGCTATGAGCAGTTCTTC. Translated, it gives CAISESVQEDRYEQFF.

The CDR3 region is CASSLRQGSDGYTF. CDR3 in DNA: TGTGCCAGCAGCCTACGTCAGGGCTCGGATGGCTACACCTTC. This chain connects TRBV3-1 (or the pseudogene TRBV3-2) to TRBJ1-2; D is perhaps TRBD1 (5 bases). V lost 4 bases and J lost 6, with 15 bases in between. The CDR3 is 14 residues long. From germline, CDR1 is LGHDT and CDR2 YNNKEL (reference sequence).

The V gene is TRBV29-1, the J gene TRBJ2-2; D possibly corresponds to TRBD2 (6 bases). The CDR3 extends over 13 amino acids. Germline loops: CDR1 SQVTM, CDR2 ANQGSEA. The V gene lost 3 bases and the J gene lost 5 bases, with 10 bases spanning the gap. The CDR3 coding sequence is TGCAGCGTTGACGGGAGTGGTACCGGGGAGCTGTTTTTT. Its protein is CSVDGSGTGELFF.

The CDR3 spells CASRGVSYEQYF. CDR3 nucleotide sequence: TGTGCCAGCAGAGGGGTCTCCTACGAGCAGTACTTC. The chain is built from TRBV12-3 or TRBV12-4 and TRBJ2-7, with D tentatively TRBD1 (5 bases). The CDR3 is 12 residues long. Trimming pared 6 bases from V and 0 bases from J, leaving 6 bases between.

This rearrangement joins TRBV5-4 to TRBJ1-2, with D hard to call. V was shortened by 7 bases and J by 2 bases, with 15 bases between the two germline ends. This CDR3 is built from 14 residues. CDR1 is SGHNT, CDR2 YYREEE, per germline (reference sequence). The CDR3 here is CASFSFGVNYGYTF. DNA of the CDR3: TGTGCCAGCTTCAGCTTCGGGGTCAACTATGGCTACACCTTC.

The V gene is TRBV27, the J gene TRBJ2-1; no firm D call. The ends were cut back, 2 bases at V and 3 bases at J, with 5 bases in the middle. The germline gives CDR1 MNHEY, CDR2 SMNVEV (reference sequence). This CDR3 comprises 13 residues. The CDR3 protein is CASSLGSYNEQFF. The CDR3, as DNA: TGTGCCAGCAGTTTAGGCAGCTACAATGAGCAGTTCTTC.

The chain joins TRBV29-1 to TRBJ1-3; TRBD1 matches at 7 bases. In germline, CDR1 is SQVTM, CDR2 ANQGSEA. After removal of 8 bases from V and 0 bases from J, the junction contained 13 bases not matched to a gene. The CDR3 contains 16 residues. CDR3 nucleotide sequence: TGCAGCCCGGGGGCCCGACAGGGTGGCTCTGGAAACACCATATATTTT. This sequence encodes CSPGARQGGSGNTIYF. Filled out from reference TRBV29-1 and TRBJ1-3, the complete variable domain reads SAVISQKPSRDICQRGTSLTIQCQVDSQVTMMFWYRQQPGQSLTLIATANQGSEATYESGFVIDKFPISRPNLTFSTLTVSNMSPEDSSIYLCSPGARQGGSGNTIYFGEGSWLTVV.

The CDR3 loop is CASSLDIDYEQYF. The CDR3 nucleotides read TGTGCCAGCAGTTTGGACATCGACTACGAGCAGTACTTC. The genes are TRBV28 and TRBJ2-7; TRBD1 might be the D (5 bases). This CDR3 has 13 amino acids. Germline CDR1 is MDHEN and CDR2 is SYDVKM. Deletions cut 3 bases from V and 3 bases from J, with 9 bases between.

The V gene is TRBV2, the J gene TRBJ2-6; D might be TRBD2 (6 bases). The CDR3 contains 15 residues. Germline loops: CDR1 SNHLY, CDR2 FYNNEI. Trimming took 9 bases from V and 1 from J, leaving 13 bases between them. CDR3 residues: CARNPGTSGANVLTF. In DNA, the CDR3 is TGTGCCAGGAATCCGGGGACTTCTGGGGCCAACGTCCTGACTTTC.